This record looks at one T cell receptor beta chain sequence and its context. The same CDR3 can be traced to other DNA sequences in this sample. This entry comes from a study of blood T cell repertoires in COVID-19. Study as a whole: PBMCs, B-cell-depleted T cells, or T cells provided the cDNA or gDNA that made up the material.

From germline, CDR1 is SGHNT and CDR2 YENEEA. With V trimmed by 0 bases and J by 2 bases, 6 bases remained unmatched. CDR3 length equals 17 residues. The assay was immunoSEQ multiplex PCR, and TCRdb's table has in-frame clones only and misses some. Among about 290,000 clones, 70% to 90% were seen once, and the ten largest hold around 4%. The sample comprised peripheral blood. The receptor comes from a woman between 45 and 60 years old with active or convalescent COVID-19. J is TRBJ2-1 and V is TRBV11-3; TRBD2 matches at 8 bases. This CDR3 reads CASSLDPTSGTYNEQFF. In nucleotides, the CDR3 is TGTGCCAGCAGCTTAGATCCCACTAGCGGTACCTACAATGAGCAGTTCTTC. Using reference TRBV11-3 and TRBJ2-1 for the parts outside the CDR3, the full variable domain is EAGVVQSPRYKIIEKKQPVAFWCNPISGHNTLYWYLQNLGQGPELLIRYENEEAVDDSQLPKDRFSAERLKGVDSTLKIQPAELGDSAVYLCASSLDPTSGTYNEQFFGPGTRLTVL.